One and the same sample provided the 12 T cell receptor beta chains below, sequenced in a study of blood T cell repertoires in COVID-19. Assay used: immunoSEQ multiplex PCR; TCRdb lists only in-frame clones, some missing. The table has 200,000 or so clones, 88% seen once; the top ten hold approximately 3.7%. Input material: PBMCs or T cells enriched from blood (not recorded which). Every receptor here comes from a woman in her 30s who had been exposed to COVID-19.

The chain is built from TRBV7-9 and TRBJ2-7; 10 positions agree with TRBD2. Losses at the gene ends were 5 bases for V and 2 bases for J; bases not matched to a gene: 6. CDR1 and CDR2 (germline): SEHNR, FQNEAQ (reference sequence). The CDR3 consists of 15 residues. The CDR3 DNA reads TGTGCCAGCAGCCCGAGAAGCGGGAGGGCCTACGAGCAGTACTTC. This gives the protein CASSPRSGRAYEQYF.

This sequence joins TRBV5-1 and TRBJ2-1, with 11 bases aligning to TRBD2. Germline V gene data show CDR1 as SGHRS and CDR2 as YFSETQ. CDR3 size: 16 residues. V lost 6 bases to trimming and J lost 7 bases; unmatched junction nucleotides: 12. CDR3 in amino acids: CASTLPLAGAFNEQFF. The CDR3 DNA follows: TGCGCCAGCACCTTACCACTAGCGGGAGCTTTTAATGAGCAGTTCTTC.

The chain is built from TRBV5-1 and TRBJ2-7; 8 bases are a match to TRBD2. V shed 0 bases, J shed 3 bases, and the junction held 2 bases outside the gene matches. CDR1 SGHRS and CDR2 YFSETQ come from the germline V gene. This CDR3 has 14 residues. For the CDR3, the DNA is TGCGCCAGCAGCTTGGGTAGCGGGGTCTACGAGCAGTACTTC. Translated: CASSLGSGVYEQYF.

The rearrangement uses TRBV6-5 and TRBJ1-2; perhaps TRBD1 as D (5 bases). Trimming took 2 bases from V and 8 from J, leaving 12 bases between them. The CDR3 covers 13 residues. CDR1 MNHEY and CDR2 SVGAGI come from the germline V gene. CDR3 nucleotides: TGTGCCAGCAGTTACGAAGGGGCCGACGGCTACACCTTC. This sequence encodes CASSYEGADGYTF.

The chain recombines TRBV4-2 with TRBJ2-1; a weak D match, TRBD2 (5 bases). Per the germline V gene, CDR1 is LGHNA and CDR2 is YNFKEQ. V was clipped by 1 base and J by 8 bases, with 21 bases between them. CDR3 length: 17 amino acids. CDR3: CASSQGPAALFTDEQFF. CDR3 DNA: TGTGCCAGCAGCCAAGGGCCAGCGGCGCTCTTTACGGATGAGCAGTTCTTC.

The CDR3 DNA reads TGTGCCAGCAGCCGATCGGGGACTAGCGGGAGGGCCGCCAAAAACATTCAGTACTTC. Amino acids: CASSRSGTSGRAAKNIQYF. V gene TRBV4-2 combines with J gene TRBJ2-4; 16 bases match TRBD2. The germline CDR1 and CDR2 sequences are LGHNA and YNFKEQ. V lost 4 bases to trimming and J lost 1 base; unmatched junction nucleotides: 7. The CDR3 consists of 19 residues.

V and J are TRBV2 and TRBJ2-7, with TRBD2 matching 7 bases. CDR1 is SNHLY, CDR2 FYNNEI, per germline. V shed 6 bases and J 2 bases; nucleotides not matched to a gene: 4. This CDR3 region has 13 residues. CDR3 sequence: CASSLREAYEQYF. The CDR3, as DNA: TGTGCCAGCAGCCTCCGGGAGGCCTACGAGCAGTACTTC.

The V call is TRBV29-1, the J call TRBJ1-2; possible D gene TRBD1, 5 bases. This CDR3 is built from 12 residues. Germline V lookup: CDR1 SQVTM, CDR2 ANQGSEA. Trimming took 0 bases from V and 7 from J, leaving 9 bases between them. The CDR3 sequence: CSVEEGARGYTF. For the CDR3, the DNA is TGCAGCGTTGAAGAAGGGGCCCGTGGCTACACCTTC. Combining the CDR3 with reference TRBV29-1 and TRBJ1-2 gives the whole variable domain SAVISQKPSRDICQRGTSLTIQCQVDSQVTMMFWYRQQPGQSLTLIATANQGSEATYESGFVIDKFPISRPNLTFSTLTVSNMSPEDSSIYLCSVEEGARGYTFGSGTRLTVV.

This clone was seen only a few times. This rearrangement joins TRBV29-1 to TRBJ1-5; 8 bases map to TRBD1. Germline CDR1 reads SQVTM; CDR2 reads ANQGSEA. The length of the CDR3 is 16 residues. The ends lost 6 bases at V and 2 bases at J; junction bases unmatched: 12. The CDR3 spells CSVKGDRRFCNQPQHF. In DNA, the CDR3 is TGCAGCGTCAAAGGGGACAGGCGTTTTTGCAATCAGCCCCAGCATTTT.

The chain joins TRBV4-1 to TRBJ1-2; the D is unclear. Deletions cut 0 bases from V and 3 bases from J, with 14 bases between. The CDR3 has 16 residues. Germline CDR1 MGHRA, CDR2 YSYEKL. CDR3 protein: CASSQDEFGPDYGYTF. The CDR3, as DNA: TGCGCCAGCAGCCAAGATGAGTTTGGGCCAGACTATGGCTACACCTTC.

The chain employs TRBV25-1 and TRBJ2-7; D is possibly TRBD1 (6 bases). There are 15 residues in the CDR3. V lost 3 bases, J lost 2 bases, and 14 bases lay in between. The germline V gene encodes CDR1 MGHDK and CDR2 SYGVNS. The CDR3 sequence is CASSDLGQPPYEQYF. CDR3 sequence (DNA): TGTGCCAGCAGTGACCTTGGACAGCCCCCCTACGAGCAGTACTTC.

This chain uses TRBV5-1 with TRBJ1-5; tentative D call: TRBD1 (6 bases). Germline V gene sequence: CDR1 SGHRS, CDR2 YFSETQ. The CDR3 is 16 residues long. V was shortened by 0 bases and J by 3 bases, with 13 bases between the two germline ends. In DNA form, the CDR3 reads TGCGCCAGCAGCTTGGAGGGCAGGGGTGCCAATCAGCCCCAGCATTTT. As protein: CASSLEGRGANQPQHF.